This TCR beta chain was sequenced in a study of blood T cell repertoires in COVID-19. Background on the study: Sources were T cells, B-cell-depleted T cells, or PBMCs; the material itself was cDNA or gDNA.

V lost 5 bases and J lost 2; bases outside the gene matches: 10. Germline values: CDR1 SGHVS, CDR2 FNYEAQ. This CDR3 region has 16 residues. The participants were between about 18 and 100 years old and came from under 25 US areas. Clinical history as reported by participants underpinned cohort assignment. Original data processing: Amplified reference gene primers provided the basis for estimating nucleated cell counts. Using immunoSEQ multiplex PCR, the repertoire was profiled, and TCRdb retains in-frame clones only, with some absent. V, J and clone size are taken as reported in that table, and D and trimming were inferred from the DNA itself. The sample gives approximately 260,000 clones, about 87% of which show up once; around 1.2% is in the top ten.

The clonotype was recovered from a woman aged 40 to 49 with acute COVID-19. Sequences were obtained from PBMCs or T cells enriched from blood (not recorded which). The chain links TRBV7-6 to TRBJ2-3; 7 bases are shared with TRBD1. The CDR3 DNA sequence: TGTGCCAGCAGCCCCCGACCGGGACAGTCCACAGATACGCAGTATTTT. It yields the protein CASSPRPGQSTDTQYF.